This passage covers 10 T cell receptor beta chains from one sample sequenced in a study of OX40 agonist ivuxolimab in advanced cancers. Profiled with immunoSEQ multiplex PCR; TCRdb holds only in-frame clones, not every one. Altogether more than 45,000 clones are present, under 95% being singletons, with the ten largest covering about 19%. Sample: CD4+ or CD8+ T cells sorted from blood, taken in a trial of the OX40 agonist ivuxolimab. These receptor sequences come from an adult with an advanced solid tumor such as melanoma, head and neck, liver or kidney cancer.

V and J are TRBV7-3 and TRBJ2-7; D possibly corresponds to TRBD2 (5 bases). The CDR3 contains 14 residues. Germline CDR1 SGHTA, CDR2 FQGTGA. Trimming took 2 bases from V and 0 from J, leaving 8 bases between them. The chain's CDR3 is CASSLGGGSYEQYF. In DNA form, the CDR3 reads TGTGCCAGCAGCTTAGGCGGAGGCTCCTACGAGCAGTACTTC.

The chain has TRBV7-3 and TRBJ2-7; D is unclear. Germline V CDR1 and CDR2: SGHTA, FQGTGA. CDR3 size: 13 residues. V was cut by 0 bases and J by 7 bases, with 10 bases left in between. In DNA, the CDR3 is TGTGCCAGCAGCTTAACGTTAACAGAAGAGCAGTACTTC. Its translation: CASSLTLTEEQYF. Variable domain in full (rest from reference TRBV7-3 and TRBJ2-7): GAGVSQTPSNKVTEKGKYVELRCDPISGHTALYWYRQSLGQGPEFLIYFQGTGAADDSGLPNDRFFAVRPEGSVSTLKIQRTERGDSAVYLCASSLTLTEEQYFGPGTRLTVT.

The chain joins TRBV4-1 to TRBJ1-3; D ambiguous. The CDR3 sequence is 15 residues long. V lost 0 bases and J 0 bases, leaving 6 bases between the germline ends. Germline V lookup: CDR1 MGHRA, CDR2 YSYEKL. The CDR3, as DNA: TGCGCCAGCAGCCAAGAACCCCACTCTGGAAACACCATATATTTT. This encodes CASSQEPHSGNTIYF.

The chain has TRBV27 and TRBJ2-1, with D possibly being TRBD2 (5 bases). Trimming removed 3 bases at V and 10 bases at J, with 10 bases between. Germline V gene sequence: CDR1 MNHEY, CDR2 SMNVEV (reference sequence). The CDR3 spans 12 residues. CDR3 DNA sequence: TGTGCCAGCAGTTTGGCCGGGAACGAGCAGTTCTTC. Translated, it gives CASSLAGNEQFF.

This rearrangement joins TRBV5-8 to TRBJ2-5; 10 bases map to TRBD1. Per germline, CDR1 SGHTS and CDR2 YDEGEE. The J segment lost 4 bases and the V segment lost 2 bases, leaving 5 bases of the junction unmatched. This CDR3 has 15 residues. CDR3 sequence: CASSFRDRGRETQYF. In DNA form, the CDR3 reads TGTGCCAGCAGCTTCAGGGACAGGGGACGAGAGACCCAGTACTTC.

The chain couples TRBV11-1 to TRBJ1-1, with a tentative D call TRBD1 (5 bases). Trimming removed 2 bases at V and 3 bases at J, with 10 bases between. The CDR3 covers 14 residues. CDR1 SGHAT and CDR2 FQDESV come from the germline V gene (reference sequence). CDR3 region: CASSLWRGDTEAFF. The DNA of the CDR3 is TGTGCCAGCAGCTTATGGCGGGGGGACACTGAAGCTTTCTTT.

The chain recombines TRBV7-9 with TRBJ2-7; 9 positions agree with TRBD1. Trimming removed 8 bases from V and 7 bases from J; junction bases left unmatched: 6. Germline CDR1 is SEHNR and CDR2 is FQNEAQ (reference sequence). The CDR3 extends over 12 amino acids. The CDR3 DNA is TGTGCCAGCGACGGACAGGGGAGGGAGCAGTACTTC. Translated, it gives CASDGQGREQYF. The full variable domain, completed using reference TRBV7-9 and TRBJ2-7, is DTGVSQNPRHKITKRGQNVTFRCDPISEHNRLYWYRQTLGQGPEFLTYFQNEAQLEKSRLLSDRFSAERPKGSFSTLEIQRTEQGDSAMYLCASDGQGREQYFGPGTRLTVT.

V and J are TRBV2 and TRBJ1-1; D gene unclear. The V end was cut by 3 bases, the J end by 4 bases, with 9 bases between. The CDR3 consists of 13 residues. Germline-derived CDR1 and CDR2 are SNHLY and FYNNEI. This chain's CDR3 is CASSEADITEAFF. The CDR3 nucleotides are TGTGCCAGCAGTGAGGCGGATATCACTGAAGCTTTCTTT. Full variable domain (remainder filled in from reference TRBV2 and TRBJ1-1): EPEVTQTPSHQVTQMGQEVILRCVPISNHLYFYWYRQILGQKVEFLVSFYNNEISEKSEIFDDQFSVERPDGSNFTLKIRSTKLEDSAMYFCASSEADITEAFFGQGTRLTVV.

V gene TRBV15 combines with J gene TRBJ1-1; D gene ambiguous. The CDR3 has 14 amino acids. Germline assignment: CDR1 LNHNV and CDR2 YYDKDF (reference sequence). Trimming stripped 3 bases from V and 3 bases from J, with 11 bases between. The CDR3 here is CATSSPPAHTEAFF. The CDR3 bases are TGTGCCACCAGCAGCCCCCCGGCGCACACTGAAGCTTTCTTT.

The CDR3 protein is CASSAGGIVEKLFF. The CDR3 DNA follows: TGTGCCAGCAGCGCTGGCGGTATCGTTGAAAAACTGTTTTTT. The chain uses TRBV13 and TRBJ1-4; no definite D call. CDR3 length: 14 amino acids. Germline values: CDR1 PRHDT, CDR2 FYEKMQ (reference sequence). Deletions cut 5 bases from V and 7 bases from J, with 14 bases between. Full variable domain (outside the CDR3, taken from reference TRBV13 and TRBJ1-4): AAGVIQSPRHLIKEKRETATLKCYPIPRHDTVYWYQQGPGQDPQFLISFYEKMQSDKGSIPDRFSAQQFSDYHSELNMSSLELGDSALYFCASSAGGIVEKLFFGSGTQLSVL.